This is a list of T cell receptor beta chains from one sample in a study of Graves' ophthalmopathy and Graves' hyperthyroidism. Each CDR3 protein is one row after TCRdb ran MiXCR on the multiplex PCR reads. There are approximately 480,000 distinct CDR3 sequences in the sample; 13% to 15% occur only once, and roughly 10% lies in the top ten. Specimen: blood. The receptor set was obtained from a woman in her twenties or thirties with Graves' ophthalmopathy. CDR3s include the opening cysteine and the closing phenylalanine or tryptophan. The D gene is left open where the match is weak. Size is stated for part of the rows, as once, few or many counts, or as a class when the clone is expanded.

clone size: few
V gene: TRBV28
J gene: TRBJ2-7
D gene: TRBD1
CDR3 protein: CASRSGQGASEQYF
CDR3 DNA: TGTGCCAGCAGGTCGGGACAGGGGGCGTCCGAGCAGTACTTC

clone size: .
V gene: TRBV5-1
J gene: TRBJ2-5
D gene: TRBD1
CDR3 protein: CASSLGTGLQETQYF
CDR3 DNA: TGCGCCAGCAGCTTGGGGACAGGGCTCCAAGAGACCCAGTACTTC

clone size: many
V gene: TRBV15
J gene: TRBJ2-7
D gene: .
CDR3 protein: CATSRGLEGYEQYF
CDR3 DNA: TGTGCCACCAGCAGAGGACTAGAAGGCTACGAGCAGTACTTC

clone size: many
V gene: TRBV15
J gene: TRBJ2-5
D gene: TRBD2
CDR3 protein: CATRGGSAGLAEETQYF
CDR3 DNA: TGTGCCACCAGAGGAGGTTCCGCAGGACTAGCGGAAGAGACCCAGTACTTC

clone size: few
V gene: TRBV10-3
J gene: TRBJ2-5
D gene: TRBD2
CDR3 protein: CAISDFSLGLVSGETQYF
CDR3 DNA: TGTGCCATCAGTGATTTTTCGTTGGGACTAGTTTCCGGAGAGACCCAGTACTTC

clone size: many
V gene: TRBV12-3/TRBV12-4
J gene: TRBJ1-2
D gene: TRBD1
CDR3 protein: CASRSQGRDYGYTF
CDR3 DNA: TGTGCCAGCAGATCACAGGGGAGAGACTATGGCTACACCTTC

clone size: many
V gene: TRBV6-1
J gene: TRBJ1-1
D gene: TRBD1
CDR3 protein: CASYGQGVNTEAFF
CDR3 DNA: TGTGCCAGTTATGGACAGGGGGTGAACACTGAAGCTTTCTTT

clone size: many
V gene: TRBV12-3/TRBV12-4
J gene: TRBJ2-4
D gene: .
CDR3 protein: CASTYGPVGIKYF
CDR3 DNA: TGTGCCAGCACCTACGGCCCGGTGGGCATTAAGTACTTC

clone size: .
V gene: TRBV4-3
J gene: TRBJ2-5
D gene: TRBD1
CDR3 protein: CASSQDRDSSVGWTQYF
CDR3 DNA: TGCGCCAGCAGCCAAGATCGGGACAGTAGCGTGGGATGGACCCAGTACTTC

clone size: many
V gene: TRBV7-8
J gene: TRBJ1-2
D gene: .
CDR3 protein: CASSLVGGQTFYGYTF
CDR3 DNA: TGTGCCAGCAGCTTAGTCGGCGGTCAGACATTCTATGGCTACACCTTC

clone size: few
V gene: TRBV12-5
J gene: TRBJ2-5
D gene: TRBD2
CDR3 protein: CASATSGAETQYF
CDR3 DNA: TGTGCTAGTGCAACTAGCGGGGCGGAGACCCAGTACTTC

clone size: .
V gene: TRBV6-5
J gene: TRBJ1-1
D gene: .
CDR3 protein: CASSYSFSMNTEAFF
CDR3 DNA: TGTGCCAGCAGTTACTCCTTTAGCATGAACACTGAAGCTTTCTTT

clone size: many
V gene: TRBV24-1
J gene: TRBJ1-6
D gene: TRBD1
CDR3 protein: CATTPDRGNSPLHF
CDR3 DNA: TGTGCCACCACCCCTGACAGGGGAAATTCACCCCTCCACTTT

clone size: many
V gene: TRBV11-2
J gene: TRBJ2-7
D gene: TRBD2
CDR3 protein: CASSLSAGGLSSYEQYF
CDR3 DNA: TGTGCCAGCAGCTTATCAGCGGGAGGGCTCAGCTCCTACGAGCAGTACTTC

clone size: .
V gene: TRBV27
J gene: TRBJ1-6
D gene: TRBD1
CDR3 protein: CASSSSSDRGLYSPLHF
CDR3 DNA: TGTGCCAGCAGTTCCTCATCGGACAGGGGGCTGTATTCACCCCTCCACTTT

clone size: few
V gene: TRBV29-1
J gene: TRBJ2-7
D gene: TRBD1
CDR3 protein: CSALGGPTHFEQYF
CDR3 DNA: TGCAGCGCCTTAGGGGGCCCTACTCATTTCGAGCAGTACTTC

clone size: many
V gene: TRBV10-3
J gene: TRBJ2-6
D gene: TRBD1
CDR3 protein: CAISPGTGRGANVLTF
CDR3 DNA: TGTGCCATCAGTCCCGGGACAGGGAGGGGGGCCAACGTCCTGACTTTC

clone size: many
V gene: TRBV6-1
J gene: TRBJ1-5
D gene: .
CDR3 protein: CASSEQGYRNQPQHF
CDR3 DNA: TGTGCCAGCAGTGAACAGGGGTATCGCAATCAGCCCCAGCATTTT

clone size: .
V gene: TRBV29-1
J gene: TRBJ1-2
D gene: .
CDR3 protein: CSVPDTDYGYTF
CDR3 DNA: TGCAGCGTTCCGGACACGGACTATGGCTACACCTTC

clone size: many
V gene: TRBV6-5
J gene: TRBJ1-1
D gene: TRBD1
CDR3 protein: CASSWDPGQPETEAFF
CDR3 DNA: TGTGCCAGCAGTTGGGACCCGGGACAGCCGGAGACTGAAGCTTTCTTT

clone size: many
V gene: TRBV27
J gene: TRBJ1-1
D gene: .
CDR3 protein: CASWGSEAFF
CDR3 DNA: TGTGCCAGCTGGGGGTCCGAAGCTTTCTTT

clone size: many
V gene: TRBV7-8
J gene: TRBJ1-5
D gene: .
CDR3 protein: CASGGYNQPQHF
CDR3 DNA: TGTGCCAGCGGGGGGTACAATCAGCCCCAGCATTTT

clone size: many
V gene: TRBV9
J gene: TRBJ2-7
D gene: .
CDR3 protein: CASSPHLDPQYEQYF
CDR3 DNA: TGTGCCAGCAGCCCCCATTTGGACCCACAATACGAGCAGTACTTC

clone size: many
V gene: TRBV27
J gene: TRBJ1-1
D gene: .
CDR3 protein: CASSFGKTSLVAFF
CDR3 DNA: TGTGCCAGCAGTTTCGGGAAGACATCCTTAGTAGCTTTCTTT